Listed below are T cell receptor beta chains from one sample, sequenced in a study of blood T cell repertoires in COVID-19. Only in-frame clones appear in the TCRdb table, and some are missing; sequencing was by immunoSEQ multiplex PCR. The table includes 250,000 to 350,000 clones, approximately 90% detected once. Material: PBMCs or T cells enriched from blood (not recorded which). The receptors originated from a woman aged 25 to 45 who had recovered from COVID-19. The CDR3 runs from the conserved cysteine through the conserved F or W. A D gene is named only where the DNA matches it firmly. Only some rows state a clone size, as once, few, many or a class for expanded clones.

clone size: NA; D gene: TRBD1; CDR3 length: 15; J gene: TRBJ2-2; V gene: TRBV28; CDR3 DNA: TGTGCCAGCAGTTGGGACAGTAGTACCACCGGGGAGCTGTTTTTT; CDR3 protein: CASSWDSSTTGELFF
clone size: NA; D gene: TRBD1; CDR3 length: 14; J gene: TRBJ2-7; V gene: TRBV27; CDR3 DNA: TGTGCCAGCAGTTTCCTGGACAGGGGTTACGAGCAGTACTTC; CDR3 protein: CASSFLDRGYEQYF
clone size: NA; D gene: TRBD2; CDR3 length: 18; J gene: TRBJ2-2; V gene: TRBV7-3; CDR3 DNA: TGTGCCAGCAGCTTATCGGGACTAGCGGGATTGAACACCGGGGAGCTGTTTTTT; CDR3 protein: CASSLSGLAGLNTGELFF
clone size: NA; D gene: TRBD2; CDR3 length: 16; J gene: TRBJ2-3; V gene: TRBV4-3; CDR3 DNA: TGCGCCAGCAGCCAATTTTCGCGGGAGGGCACAGATACGCAGTATTTT; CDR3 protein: CASSQFSREGTDTQYF
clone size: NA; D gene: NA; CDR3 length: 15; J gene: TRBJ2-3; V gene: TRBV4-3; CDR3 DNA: TGCGCCAGCAGCCAAGAAGGCAGGTCCACAGATACGCAGTATTTT; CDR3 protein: CASSQEGRSTDTQYF
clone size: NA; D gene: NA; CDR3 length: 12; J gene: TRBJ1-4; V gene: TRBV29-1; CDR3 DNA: TGCAGCGTTGTGGGACAAAATGAAAAACTGTTTTTT; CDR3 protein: CSVVGQNEKLFF
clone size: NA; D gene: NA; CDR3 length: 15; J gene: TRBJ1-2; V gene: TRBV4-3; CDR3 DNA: TGCGCCAGCAGCCAGACGCGGGTGAGCGACTATGGCTACACCTTC; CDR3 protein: CASSQTRVSDYGYTF
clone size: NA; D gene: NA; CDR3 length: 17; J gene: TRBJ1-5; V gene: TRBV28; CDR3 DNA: TGTGCCAGCAGTCCAAATGAAGGGGATGCTAGCAATCAGCCCCAGCATTTT; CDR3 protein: CASSPNEGDASNQPQHF
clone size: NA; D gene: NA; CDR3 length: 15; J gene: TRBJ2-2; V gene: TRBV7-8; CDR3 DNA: TGTGCCAGCAGATGGGGGACGGGAGTGACCGGGGAGCTGTTTTTT; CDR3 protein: CASRWGTGVTGELFF
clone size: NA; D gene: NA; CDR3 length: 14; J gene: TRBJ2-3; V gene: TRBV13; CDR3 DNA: TGTGCCAGCAGCAACCGACAGTCACTAGATACGCAGTATTTT; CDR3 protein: CASSNRQSLDTQYF
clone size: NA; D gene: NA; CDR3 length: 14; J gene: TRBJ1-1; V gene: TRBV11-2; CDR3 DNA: TGTGCCAGCAGCTTAGTCGGCGGGAACACTGAAGCTTTCTTT; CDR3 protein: CASSLVGGNTEAFF
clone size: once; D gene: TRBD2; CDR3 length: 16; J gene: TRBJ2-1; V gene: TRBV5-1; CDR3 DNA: TGCGCCAGCAGCTTGACTCGACTAGCGGGGGACAATGAGCAGTTCTTC; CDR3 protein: CASSLTRLAGDNEQFF
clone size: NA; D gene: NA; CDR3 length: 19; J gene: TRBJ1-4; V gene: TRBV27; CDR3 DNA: TGTGCCAGCAGCTTCATGGGTCGAGGACTTTCGACAACTAATGAAAAACTGTTTTTT; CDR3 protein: CASSFMGRGLSTTNEKLFF
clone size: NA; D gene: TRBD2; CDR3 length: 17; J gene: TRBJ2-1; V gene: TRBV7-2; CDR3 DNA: TGTGCCAGCAGCTTAATCCCGATTAGCGGGAGGGCCAATGAGCAGTTCTTC; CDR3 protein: CASSLIPISGRANEQFF
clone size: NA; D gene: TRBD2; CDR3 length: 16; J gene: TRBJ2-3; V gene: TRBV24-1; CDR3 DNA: TGTGCCACCAGTGATGGAGCGGGAGGGATAGCAGATACGCAGTATTTT; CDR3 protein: CATSDGAGGIADTQYF
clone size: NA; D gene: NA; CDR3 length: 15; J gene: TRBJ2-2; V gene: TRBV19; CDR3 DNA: TGTGCCAGTAGTCTGGTAACAGGAAACACCGGGGAGCTGTTTTTT; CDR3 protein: CASSLVTGNTGELFF
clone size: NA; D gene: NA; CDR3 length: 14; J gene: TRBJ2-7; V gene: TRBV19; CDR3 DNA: TGTGCCAGTAGTTCCCAGGGGCAACACTACGAGCAGTACTTC; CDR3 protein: CASSSQGQHYEQYF
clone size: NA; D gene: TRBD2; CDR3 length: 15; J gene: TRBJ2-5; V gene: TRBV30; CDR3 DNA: TGTGCCTGGAGTGATACTAGCGGGGTCCAAGAGACCCAGTACTTC; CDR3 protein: CAWSDTSGVQETQYF
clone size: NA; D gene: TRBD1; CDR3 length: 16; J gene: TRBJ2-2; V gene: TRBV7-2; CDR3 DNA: TGTGCCAGCAGAGCAACGGGACAGACTAACACCGGGGAGCTGTTTTTT; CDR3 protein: CASRATGQTNTGELFF
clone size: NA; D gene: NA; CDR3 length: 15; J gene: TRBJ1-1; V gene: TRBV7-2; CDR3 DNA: TGTGCCAGCAGCTTAGAGGACTCCGGGAACACTGAAGCTTTCTTT; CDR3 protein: CASSLEDSGNTEAFF
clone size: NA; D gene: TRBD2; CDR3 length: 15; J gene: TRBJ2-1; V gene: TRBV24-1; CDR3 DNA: TGTGCCACCAGTGATTTCGGCGGGAGCCACAATGAGCAGTTCTTC; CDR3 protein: CATSDFGGSHNEQFF
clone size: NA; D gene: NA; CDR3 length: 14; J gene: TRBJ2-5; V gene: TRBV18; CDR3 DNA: TGTGCCAGCTCACCACCTAAGCCCCAAGAGACCCAGTACTTC; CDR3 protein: CASSPPKPQETQYF
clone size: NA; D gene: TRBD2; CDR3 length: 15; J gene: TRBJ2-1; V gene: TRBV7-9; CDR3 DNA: TGTGCCAGCAGCTTAGCCGATAGCGGGAGAAATGAGCAGTTCTTC; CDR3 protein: CASSLADSGRNEQFF
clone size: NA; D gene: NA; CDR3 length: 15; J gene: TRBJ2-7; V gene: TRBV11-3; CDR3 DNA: TGTGCCAGCACCCTTCGCAGGACAGAGACCTACGAGCAGTACTTC; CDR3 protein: CASTLRRTETYEQYF
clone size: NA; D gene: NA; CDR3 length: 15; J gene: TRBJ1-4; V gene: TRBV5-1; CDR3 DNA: TGCGCCAGCAGCCTTGGGAGAACAACTAATGAAAAACTGTTTTTT; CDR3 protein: CASSLGRTTNEKLFF
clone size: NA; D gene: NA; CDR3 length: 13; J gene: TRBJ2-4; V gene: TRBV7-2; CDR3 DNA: TGTGCCAGCAGCCCCATCGGGAAAAACATTCAGTACTTC; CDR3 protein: CASSPIGKNIQYF
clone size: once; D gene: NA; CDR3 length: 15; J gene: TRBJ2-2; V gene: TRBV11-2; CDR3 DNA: TGTGCCAGCAGCTTAACACAGGGTATCACCGGGGAGCTGTTTTTT; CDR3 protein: CASSLTQGITGELFF
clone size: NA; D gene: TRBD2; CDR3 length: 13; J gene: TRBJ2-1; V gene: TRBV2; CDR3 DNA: TGTGCCAGCAGCCGTAGCGGGATCAATGAGCAGTTCTTC; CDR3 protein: CASSRSGINEQFF
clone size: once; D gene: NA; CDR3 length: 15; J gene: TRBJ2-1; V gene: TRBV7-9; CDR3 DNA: TGTGCCAGCAGCCGAGAACAGGGCTCCTACAATGAGCAGTTCTTC; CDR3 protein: CASSREQGSYNEQFF
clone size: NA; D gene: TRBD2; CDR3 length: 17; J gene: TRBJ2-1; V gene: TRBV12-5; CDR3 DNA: TGTGCTAGTGGAAAAGCGGGAGGGCCGACCACACACAATGAGCAATTCTTC; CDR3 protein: CASGKAGGPTTHNEQFF
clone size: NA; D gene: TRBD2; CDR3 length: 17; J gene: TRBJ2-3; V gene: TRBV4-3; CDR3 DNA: TGCGCCAGCAGCCTCCTGGGACTAGCGGGAATCACAGATACGCAGTATTTT; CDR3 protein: CASSLLGLAGITDTQYF
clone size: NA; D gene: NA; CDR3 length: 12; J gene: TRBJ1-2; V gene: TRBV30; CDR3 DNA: TGTGCCTGGAGTACAGTGAACTATGGCTACACCTTC; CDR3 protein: CAWSTVNYGYTF
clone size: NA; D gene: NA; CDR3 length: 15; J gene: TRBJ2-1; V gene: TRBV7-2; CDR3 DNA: TGTGCCAGCAGCTTACCCTTCGTGGGGAGTACTGAGCAGTTCTTC; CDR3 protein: CASSLPFVGSTEQFF
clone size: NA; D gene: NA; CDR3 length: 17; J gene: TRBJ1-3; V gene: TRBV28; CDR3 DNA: TGTGCCAGCAGTTCCCCCACAGGGCGGAGGTTCACAAACACCATATATTTT; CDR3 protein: CASSSPTGRRFTNTIYF
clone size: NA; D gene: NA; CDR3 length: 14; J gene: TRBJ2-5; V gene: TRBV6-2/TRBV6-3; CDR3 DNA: TGTGCCAGCAGCCGCGGGACAGCTCAAGAGACCCAGTACTTC; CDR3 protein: CASSRGTAQETQYF
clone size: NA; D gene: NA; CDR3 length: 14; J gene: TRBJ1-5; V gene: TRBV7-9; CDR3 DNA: TGTGCCAGCAGCTTAGAGGGGGGGCGTCAGCCCCAGCATTTT; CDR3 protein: CASSLEGGRQPQHF
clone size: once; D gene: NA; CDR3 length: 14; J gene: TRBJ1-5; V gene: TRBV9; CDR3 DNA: TGTGCCAGCAGCGTAGGATCAGGGGTTCAGCCCCAGCATTTT; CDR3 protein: CASSVGSGVQPQHF
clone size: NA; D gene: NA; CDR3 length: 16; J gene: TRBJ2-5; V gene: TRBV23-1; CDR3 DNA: TGCGCCAGCAGCGCAGACCCTAGACGAGTGAAGGAGACCCAGTACTTC; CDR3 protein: CASSADPRRVKETQYF
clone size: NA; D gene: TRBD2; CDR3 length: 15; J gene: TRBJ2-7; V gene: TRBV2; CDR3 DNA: TGTGCCAGCAGGGAAATGGGACTAGCGGCCTACGAGCAGTACTTC; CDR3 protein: CASREMGLAAYEQYF
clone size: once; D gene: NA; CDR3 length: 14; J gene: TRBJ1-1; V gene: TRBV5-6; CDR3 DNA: TGTGCCAGCAGCTTGGTAGTTAGCAACTCTGAAGCTTTCTTT; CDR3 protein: CASSLVVSNSEAFF
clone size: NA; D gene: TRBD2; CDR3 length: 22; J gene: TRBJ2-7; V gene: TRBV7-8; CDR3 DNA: TGTGCCAGCATCCCTCAGGTCGGGTTTGGCCCCGGACTAGCGGCAAGCTCCTACGAGCAGTACTTC; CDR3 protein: CASIPQVGFGPGLAASSYEQYF
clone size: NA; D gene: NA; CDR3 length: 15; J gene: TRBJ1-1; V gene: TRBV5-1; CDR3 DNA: TGCGCCAGCAGCTTGGAACGGAGACGGTACACTGAAGCTTTCTTT; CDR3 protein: CASSLERRRYTEAFF
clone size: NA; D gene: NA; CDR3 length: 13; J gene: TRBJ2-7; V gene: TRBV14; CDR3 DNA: TGTGCCAGCAGCCAAGCGGCAGGCTACGAGCAGTACTTC; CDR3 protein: CASSQAAGYEQYF
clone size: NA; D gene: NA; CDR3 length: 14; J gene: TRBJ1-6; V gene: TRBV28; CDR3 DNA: TGTGCCAGCAGCCGGGACAAATATAATTCACCCCTCCACTTT; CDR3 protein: CASSRDKYNSPLHF
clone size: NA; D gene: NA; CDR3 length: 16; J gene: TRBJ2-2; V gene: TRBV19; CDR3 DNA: TGTGCCAGTAGTACGACGCGGACTGTGAACACCGGGGAGCTGTTTTTT; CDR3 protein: CASSTTRTVNTGELFF
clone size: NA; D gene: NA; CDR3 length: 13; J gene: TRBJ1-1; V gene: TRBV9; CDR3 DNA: TGTGCCAGCAGCGCCCAGGGGAGAACTGAAGCTTTCTTT; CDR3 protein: CASSAQGRTEAFF
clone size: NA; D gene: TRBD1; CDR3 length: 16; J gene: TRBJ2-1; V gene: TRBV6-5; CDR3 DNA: TGTGCCAGCAGTTCACTACCGGGACAGGGCGTTTATGAGCAGTTCTTC; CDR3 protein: CASSSLPGQGVYEQFF
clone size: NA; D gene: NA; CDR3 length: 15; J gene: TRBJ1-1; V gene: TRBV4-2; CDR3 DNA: TGTGCCAGCAGCCAAGATTCCGGGAACGTGGCTGAAGCTTTCTTT; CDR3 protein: CASSQDSGNVAEAFF
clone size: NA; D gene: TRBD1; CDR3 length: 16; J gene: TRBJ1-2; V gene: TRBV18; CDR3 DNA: TGTGCCAGCTCACCACTATGGACAGGGAATAACTATGGCTACACCTTC; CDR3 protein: CASSPLWTGNNYGYTF
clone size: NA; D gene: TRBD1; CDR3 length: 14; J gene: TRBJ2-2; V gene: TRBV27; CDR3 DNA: TGTGCCAGCAGTTTCCGGGACAGCCACGGGGAGCTGTTTTTT; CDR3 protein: CASSFRDSHGELFF
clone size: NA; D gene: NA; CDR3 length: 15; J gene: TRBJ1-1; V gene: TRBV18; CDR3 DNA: TGTGCCAGCTCACCACCGTCGGGGTCGAACACTGAAGCTTTCTTT; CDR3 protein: CASSPPSGSNTEAFF
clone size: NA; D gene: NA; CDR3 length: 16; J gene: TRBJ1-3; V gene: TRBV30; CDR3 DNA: TGTGCCTGGATCAACATGGACAGCCCGGGCGGAAACACCATATATTTT; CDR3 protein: CAWINMDSPGGNTIYF
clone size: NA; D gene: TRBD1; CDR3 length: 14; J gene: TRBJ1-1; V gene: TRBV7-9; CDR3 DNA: TGTGCCAGCAGCTCGGTGCAGGGGGCGCCTATGCAGGCCTTT; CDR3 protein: CASSSVQGAPMQAF
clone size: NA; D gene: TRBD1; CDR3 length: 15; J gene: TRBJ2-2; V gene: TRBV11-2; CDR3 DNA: TGTGCCAGCAGCTTAACGACAGGGGGGGTCGGGGAGCTGTTTTTT; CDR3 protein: CASSLTTGGVGELFF